A selection of T cell receptor beta chains follows, all from one sample in a study of blood T cells in healthy people across ages. TCRdb used MiXCR to reprocess the 5' RACE reads, holding one entry per CDR3 protein. The profile covers around 1.1 million distinct CDR3 sequences, with roughly two fifths appearing a single time and approximately 14% taken by the ten largest. Sequencing used blood. The receptors were gathered from a man between 18 and 35 years old in good health. The conserved cysteine and the conserved F or W are not part of the CDR3 here.

v_gene: TRBV15
CDR3aa: ATSRDRVNQPQH

v_gene: TRBV7-9
CDR3aa: ASSLTTGSIQY

v_gene: TRBV6-5
CDR3aa: ASSYMAGEQY

v_gene: TRBV9
CDR3aa: ASSVVSRLSYNEQF

v_gene: TRBV28
CDR3aa: ASTTAGQTSDTQY

v_gene: TRBV20-1
CDR3aa: SAEKDGSYEQY

v_gene: TRBV12-3/TRBV12-4
CDR3aa: ASILGGGALTDTQY

v_gene: TRBV6-5
CDR3aa: ASSYSRFGTGANVLT

v_gene: TRBV20-1
CDR3aa: SARETTGDGGYT

v_gene: TRBV6-5
CDR3aa: ASRHQGNEQY

v_gene: TRBV29-1
CDR3aa: SVAARERGDGYT

v_gene: TRBV20-1
CDR3aa: SASGSEQPQH

v_gene: TRBV11-2
CDR3aa: ASSLELGARETQY

v_gene: TRBV25-1
CDR3aa: ASSESGILDQPQH

v_gene: TRBV7-2
CDR3aa: ASSLGFGGTDTEAF

v_gene: TRBV14
CDR3aa: ASSQAYAGGYNEQF

v_gene: TRBV7-2
CDR3aa: ASSSPQFGSSTDTQY

v_gene: TRBV20-1
CDR3aa: SARDGAGASQY

v_gene: TRBV20-1
CDR3aa: SASTSGDTDTQY

v_gene: TRBV6-2/TRBV6-3
CDR3aa: ASSYVPDSDTQY

v_gene: TRBV14
CDR3aa: ASSAGHSTGELF

v_gene: TRBV5-1
CDR3aa: ASSLQTDNEQF

v_gene: TRBV2
CDR3aa: ASSEPPGLAGDTQY

v_gene: TRBV7-2
CDR3aa: ASRYGTGGWNEQF

v_gene: TRBV4-1
CDR3aa: ASSQLPGVGQPQH

v_gene: TRBV12-3/TRBV12-4
CDR3aa: ASSGASSTGELF

v_gene: TRBV12-3/TRBV12-4
CDR3aa: ASSSTNDGYT

v_gene: TRBV3-1
CDR3aa: ASSLVDGYGYT

v_gene: TRBV7-8
CDR3aa: ASSLGPTGSIYGYT

v_gene: TRBV20-1
CDR3aa: SARGEQVRETQY

v_gene: TRBV5-1
CDR3aa: ASSSGTPLNYGYT

v_gene: TRBV20-1
CDR3aa: SASGTGNTNYGYT

v_gene: TRBV29-1
CDR3aa: SVMAWTSGRVGSYEQY

v_gene: TRBV3-1
CDR3aa: ASSQPGQLLSGANVLT

v_gene: TRBV5-1
CDR3aa: ASSLETGDGDEQF

v_gene: TRBV7-9
CDR3aa: ASSSGLAGITQY

v_gene: TRBV5-1
CDR3aa: ASSTRTSGATDTQY

v_gene: TRBV20-1
CDR3aa: SAGTGSDYGYT

v_gene: TRBV29-1
CDR3aa: SVEGVRGAGTDTQY

v_gene: TRBV10-3
CDR3aa: AISESVEDQQY

v_gene: TRBV4-1
CDR3aa: ASSQDLGHMNTEAF

v_gene: TRBV20-1
CDR3aa: SARGGTDNEKLF

v_gene: TRBV27
CDR3aa: ASSWRGTSYFEQY

v_gene: TRBV4-2
CDR3aa: ASSPVEDYGYT

v_gene: TRBV6-5
CDR3aa: ASSYGRGDTRELF

v_gene: TRBV4-1
CDR3aa: ASSQSGQRAYEQY

v_gene: TRBV29-1
CDR3aa: SVGGRLNEQF

v_gene: TRBV27
CDR3aa: ANPQDRDRVISSNQPQH

v_gene: TRBV20-1
CDR3aa: SAAPGLRAYNEQF

v_gene: TRBV4-3
CDR3aa: ASSQAPPGQNMNTEAF

v_gene: TRBV7-2
CDR3aa: ASSLSGSNEKLF

v_gene: TRBV5-1
CDR3aa: ASGQDRPAADTQY

v_gene: TRBV9
CDR3aa: ASSVAGTGEAF

v_gene: TRBV29-1
CDR3aa: SAGTAYGYT

v_gene: TRBV7-9
CDR3aa: ASRSSGNTEAF

v_gene: TRBV7-2
CDR3aa: ASSLPGLARTDTQY